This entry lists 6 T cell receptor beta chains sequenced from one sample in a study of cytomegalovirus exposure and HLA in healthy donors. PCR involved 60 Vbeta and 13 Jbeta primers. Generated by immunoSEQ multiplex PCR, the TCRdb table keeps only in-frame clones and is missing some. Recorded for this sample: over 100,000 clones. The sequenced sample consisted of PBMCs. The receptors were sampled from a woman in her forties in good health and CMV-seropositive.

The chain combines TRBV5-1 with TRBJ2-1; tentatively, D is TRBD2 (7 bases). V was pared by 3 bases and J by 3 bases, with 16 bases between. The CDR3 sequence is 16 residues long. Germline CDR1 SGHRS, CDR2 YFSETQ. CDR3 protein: CASSWGAGADYNEQFF. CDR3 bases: TGCGCCAGCAGCTGGGGGGCGGGAGCGGACTACAATGAGCAGTTCTTC.

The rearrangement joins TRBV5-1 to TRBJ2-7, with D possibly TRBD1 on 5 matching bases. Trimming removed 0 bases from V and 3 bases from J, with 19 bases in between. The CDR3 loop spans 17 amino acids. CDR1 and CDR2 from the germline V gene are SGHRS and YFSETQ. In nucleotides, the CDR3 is TGCGCCAGCAGCTTGGGGACAAGTGAGTCCGCAAACTACGAGCAGTACTTC. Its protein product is CASSLGTSESANYEQYF. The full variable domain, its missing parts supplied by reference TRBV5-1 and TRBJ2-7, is KAGVTQTPRYLIKTRGQQVTLSCSPISGHRSVSWYQQTPGQGLQFLFEYFSETQRNKGNFPGRFSGRQFSNSRSEMNVSTLELGDSALYLCASSLGTSESANYEQYFGPGTRLTVT.

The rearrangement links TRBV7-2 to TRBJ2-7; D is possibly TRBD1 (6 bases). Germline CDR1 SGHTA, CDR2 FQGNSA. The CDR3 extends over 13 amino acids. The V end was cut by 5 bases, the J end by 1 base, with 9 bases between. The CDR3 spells CASSQQGSYEQYF. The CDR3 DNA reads TGTGCCAGCAGCCAACAGGGTTCCTACGAGCAGTACTTC.

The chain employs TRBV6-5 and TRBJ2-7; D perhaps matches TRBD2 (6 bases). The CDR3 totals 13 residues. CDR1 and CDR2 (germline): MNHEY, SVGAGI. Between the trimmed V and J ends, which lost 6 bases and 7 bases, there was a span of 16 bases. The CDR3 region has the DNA TGTGCCAGCAGGAATAGCGGTGTCGGGGAGCAGTACTTC. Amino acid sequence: CASRNSGVGEQYF.

In nucleotides, the CDR3 is TGCGCCAGCAGTGAGGGAGGGGGCAATCAGCCCCAGCATTTT. It encodes CASSEGGGNQPQHF. This chain connects TRBV10-2 to TRBJ1-5, with a tentative D call TRBD1 (5 bases). CDR3 length equals 14 residues. The V gene lost 2 bases and the J gene lost 2 bases, with 7 bases spanning the gap. Looked up from germline, CDR1 is WSHSY and CDR2 is SAAADI.

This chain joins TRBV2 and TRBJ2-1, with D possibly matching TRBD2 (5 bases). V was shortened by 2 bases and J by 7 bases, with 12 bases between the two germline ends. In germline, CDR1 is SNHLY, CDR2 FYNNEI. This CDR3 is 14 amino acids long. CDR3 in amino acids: CASSEKTGGNEQFF. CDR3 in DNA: TGTGCCAGCAGTGAAAAAACGGGCGGGAATGAGCAGTTCTTC.